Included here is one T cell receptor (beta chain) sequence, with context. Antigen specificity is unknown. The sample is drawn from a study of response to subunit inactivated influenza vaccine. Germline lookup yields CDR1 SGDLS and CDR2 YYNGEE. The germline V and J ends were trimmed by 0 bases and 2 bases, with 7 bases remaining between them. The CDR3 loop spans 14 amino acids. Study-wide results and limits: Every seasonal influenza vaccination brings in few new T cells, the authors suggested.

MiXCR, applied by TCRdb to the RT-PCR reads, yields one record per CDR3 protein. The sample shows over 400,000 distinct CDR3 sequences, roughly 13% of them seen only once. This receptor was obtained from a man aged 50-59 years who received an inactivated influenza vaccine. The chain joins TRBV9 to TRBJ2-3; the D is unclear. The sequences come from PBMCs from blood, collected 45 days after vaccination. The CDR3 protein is CASSVAEVTDTQYF. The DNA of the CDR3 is TGTGCCAGCAGCGTAGCTGAGGTCACAGATACGCAGTATTTT.